This TCR beta chain was sequenced during a study of cytomegalovirus exposure and HLA in healthy donors. Overall study: From 150 million to 200 million T cells, an earlier analysis saw some 120 million unique TCR beta sequences.

Germline V gives CDR1 SGDLS, CDR2 YYNGEE. V was cut by 2 bases and J by 7 bases, with 10 bases left in between. The CDR3 spans 13 residues. Primers for the PCR totalled 60 Vbeta and 13 Jbeta. TCRdb's copy holds only in-frame clones and misses some; the assay was immunoSEQ multiplex PCR. The data hold tens of thousands of clones, with 78% observed a single time. The clonotype comes from a male donor in good health and CMV-seropositive. V is TRBV9 and J is TRBJ2-1; D gene uncertain. Sequencing was carried out using PBMCs. CDR3 amino acids: CASSVYKENEQFF. CDR3 nucleotide sequence: TGTGCCAGCAGCGTTTACAAAGAAAATGAGCAGTTCTTC.